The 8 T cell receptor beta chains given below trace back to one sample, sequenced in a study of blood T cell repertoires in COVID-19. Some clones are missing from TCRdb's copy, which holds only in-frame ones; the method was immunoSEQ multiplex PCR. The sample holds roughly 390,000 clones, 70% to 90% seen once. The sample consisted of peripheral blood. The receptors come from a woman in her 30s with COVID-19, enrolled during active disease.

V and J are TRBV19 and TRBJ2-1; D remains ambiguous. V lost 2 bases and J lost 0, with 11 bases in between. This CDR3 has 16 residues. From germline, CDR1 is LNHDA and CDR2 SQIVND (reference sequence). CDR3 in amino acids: CASSIKNPTSYNEQFF. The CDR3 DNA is TGTGCCAGTAGTATAAAAAATCCTACCTCCTACAATGAGCAGTTCTTC.

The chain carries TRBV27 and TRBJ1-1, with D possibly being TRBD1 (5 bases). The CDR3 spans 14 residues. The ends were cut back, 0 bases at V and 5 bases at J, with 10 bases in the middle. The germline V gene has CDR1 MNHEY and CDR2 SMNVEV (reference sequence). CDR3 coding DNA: TGTGCCAGCAGTTTATCCAGGGTTCGTACTGAAGCTTTCTTT. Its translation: CASSLSRVRTEAFF.

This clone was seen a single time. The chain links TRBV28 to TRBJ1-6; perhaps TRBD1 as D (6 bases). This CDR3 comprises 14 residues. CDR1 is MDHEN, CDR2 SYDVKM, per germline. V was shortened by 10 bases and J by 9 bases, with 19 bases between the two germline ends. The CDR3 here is CAISMVGATSPLHF. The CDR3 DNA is TGTGCCATCTCCATGGTGGGGGCGACTTCACCCCTCCACTTT.

CDR3 coding DNA: TGCGCCAGCAGTCCTTTCCGGGGATCGGGTAATGAGCAGTTCTTC. This gives the protein CASSPFRGSGNEQFF. This chain connects TRBV23-1 to TRBJ2-1, with D tentatively TRBD2 (5 bases). TRBV23-1 is designated an ORF whose function remains uncertain. CDR3 length equals 15 residues. V shed 4 bases and J shed 7 bases, with 17 bases lying between them.

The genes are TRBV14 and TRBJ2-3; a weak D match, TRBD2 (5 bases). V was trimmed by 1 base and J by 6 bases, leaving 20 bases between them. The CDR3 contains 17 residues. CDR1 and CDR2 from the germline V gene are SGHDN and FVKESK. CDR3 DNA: TGTGCCAGCAGCCAAGGGACCTCCCTGGACTGGGCGGATACGCAGTATTTT. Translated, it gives CASSQGTSLDWADTQYF.

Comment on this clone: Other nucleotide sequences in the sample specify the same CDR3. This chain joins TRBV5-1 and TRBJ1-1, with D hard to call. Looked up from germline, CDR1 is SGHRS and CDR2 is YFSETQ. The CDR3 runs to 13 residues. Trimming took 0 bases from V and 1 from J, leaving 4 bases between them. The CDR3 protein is CASSLGGNTEAFF. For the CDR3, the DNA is TGCGCCAGCAGCTTGGGAGGGAACACTGAAGCTTTCTTT.

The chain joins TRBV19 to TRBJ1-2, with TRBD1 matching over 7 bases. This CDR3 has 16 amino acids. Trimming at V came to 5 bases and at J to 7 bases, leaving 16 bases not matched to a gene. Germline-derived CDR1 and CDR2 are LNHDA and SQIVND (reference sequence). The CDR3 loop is CASSPRQGLLISGYTF. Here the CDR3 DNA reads TGTGCCAGTAGTCCCCGACAGGGCCTCCTGATAAGTGGCTACACCTTC.

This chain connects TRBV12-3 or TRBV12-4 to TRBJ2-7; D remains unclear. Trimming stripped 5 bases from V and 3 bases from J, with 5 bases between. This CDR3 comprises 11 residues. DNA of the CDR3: TGTGCCAGCAGTCTCTACTACGAGCAGTACTTC. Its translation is CASSLYYEQYF.